This T cell receptor (beta chain) was recorded in a study of CD8 T cells in ankylosing spondylitis. Broader study findings: Those disease-linked clones were CD8+; they were also relatively rare in peripheral blood. A TCR beta motif of fewer than ten highly homologous variants seemed to mark ankylosing spondylitis blood. Both synovial fluid and blood in reactive arthritis had previously been reported to carry some motif variants. Significant enrichment of disease-linked clones was reportedly seen in matched ankylosing spondylitis synovial fluid.

This clonotype has only a few counts. What it binds is not known. 5'-RACE, quantitative and with molecular barcodes, yielded the TCR beta libraries. TCRdb called the 5' RACE reads again in MiXCR, with one record for every CDR3 protein. The data show approximately 500,000 distinct CDR3 sequences, with about 12% seen just once and approximately 6.3% held by the top ten. This clonotype originated in a male donor with ankylosing spondylitis. Sequenced input: blood, either unsorted or a sorted T cell fraction (not recorded which).

The CDR3 DNA reads TGCAGTGCTTGGGACAGCCGCACAGATACGCAGTATTTT. As protein: CSAWDSRTDTQYF. J is TRBJ2-3 and V is TRBV20-1; 7 nucleotides match TRBD1. The germline CDR1 and CDR2 sequences are DFQATT and SNEGSKA (reference sequence). The CDR3 consists of 13 residues. Trimming took 5 bases from V and 1 from J; bases not matched to a gene: 3.